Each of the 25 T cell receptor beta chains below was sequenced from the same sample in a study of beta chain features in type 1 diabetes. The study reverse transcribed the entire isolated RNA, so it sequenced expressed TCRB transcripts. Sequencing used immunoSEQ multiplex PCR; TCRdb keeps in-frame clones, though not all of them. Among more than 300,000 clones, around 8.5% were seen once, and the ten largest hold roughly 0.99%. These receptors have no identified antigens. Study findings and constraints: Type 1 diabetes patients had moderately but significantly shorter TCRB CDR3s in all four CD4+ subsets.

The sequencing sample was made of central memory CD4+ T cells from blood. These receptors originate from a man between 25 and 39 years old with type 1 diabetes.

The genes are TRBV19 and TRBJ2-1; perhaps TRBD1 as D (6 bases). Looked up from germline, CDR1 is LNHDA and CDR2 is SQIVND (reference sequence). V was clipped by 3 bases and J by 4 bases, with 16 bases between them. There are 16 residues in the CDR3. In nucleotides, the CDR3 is TGTGCCAGTAGTATCCTGGACAGTGGGCTTTACAATGAGCAGTTCTTC. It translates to CASSILDSGLYNEQFF. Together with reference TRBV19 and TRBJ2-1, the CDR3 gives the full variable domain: DGGITQSPKYLFRKEGQNVTLSCEQNLNHDAMYWYRQDPGQGLRLIYYSQIVNDFQKGDIAEGYSVSREKKESFPLTVTSAQKNPTAFYLCASSILDSGLYNEQFFGPGTRLTVL.

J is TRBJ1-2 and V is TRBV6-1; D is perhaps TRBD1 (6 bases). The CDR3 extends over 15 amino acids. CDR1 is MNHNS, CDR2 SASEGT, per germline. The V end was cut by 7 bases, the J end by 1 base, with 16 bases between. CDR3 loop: CASTFTAGDNYGYTF. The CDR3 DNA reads TGTGCCAGCACCTTCACAGCAGGGGATAACTATGGCTACACCTTC.

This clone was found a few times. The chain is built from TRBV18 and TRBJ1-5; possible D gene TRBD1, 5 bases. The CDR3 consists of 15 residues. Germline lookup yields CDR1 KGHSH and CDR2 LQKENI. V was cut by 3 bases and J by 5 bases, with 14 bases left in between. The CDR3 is CASSPGNGGDQPQHF. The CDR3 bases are TGTGCCAGCTCACCCGGGAATGGGGGGGATCAGCCCCAGCATTTT.

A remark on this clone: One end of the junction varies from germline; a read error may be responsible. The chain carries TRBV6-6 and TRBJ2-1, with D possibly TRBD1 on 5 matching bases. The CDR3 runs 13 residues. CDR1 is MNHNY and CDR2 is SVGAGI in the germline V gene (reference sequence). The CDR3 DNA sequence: TGTGCCATCAGTTCCGACAGAGTCAGTGAGCAGTTCTTC. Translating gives CAISSDRVSEQFF.

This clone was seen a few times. The CDR3 reads CASSIGTENYGYTF. The CDR3 region has the DNA TGCGCCAGCAGTATAGGGACAGAGAACTATGGCTACACCTTC. This chain links TRBV5-1 with TRBJ1-2; 7 nucleotides line up with TRBD1. Per germline, CDR1 SGHRS and CDR2 YFSETQ. The CDR3 is made up of 14 amino acids. V dropped 5 bases and J dropped 2; count of bases not matched to a gene: 6.

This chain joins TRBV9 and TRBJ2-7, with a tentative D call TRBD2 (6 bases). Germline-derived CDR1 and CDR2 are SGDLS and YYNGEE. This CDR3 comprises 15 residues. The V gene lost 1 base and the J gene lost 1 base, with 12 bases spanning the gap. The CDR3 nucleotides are TGTGCCAGCAGCGTATCGGAGGGCGGGTCCTACGAGCAGTACTTC. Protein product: CASSVSEGGSYEQYF.

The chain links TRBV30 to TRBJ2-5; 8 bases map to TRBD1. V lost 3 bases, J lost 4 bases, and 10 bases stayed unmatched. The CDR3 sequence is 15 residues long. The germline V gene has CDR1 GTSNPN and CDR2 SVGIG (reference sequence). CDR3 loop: CAWRAQGAISETQYF. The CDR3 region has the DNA TGTGCCTGGAGGGCCCAGGGGGCGATCTCAGAGACCCAGTACTTC.

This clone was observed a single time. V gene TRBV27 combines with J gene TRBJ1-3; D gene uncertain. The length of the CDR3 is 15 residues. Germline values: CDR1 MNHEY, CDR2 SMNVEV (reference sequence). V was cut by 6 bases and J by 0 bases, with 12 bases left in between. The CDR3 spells CASRSQTYSGNTIYF. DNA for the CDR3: TGTGCCAGCAGATCGCAGACTTACTCTGGAAACACCATATATTTT.

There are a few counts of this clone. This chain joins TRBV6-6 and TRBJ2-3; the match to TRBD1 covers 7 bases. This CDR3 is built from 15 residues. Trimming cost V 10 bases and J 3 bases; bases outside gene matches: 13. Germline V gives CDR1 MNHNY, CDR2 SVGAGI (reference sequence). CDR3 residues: CATRYPKTGTDTQYF. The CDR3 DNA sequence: TGTGCCACCCGTTACCCAAAGACAGGGACAGATACGCAGTATTTT.

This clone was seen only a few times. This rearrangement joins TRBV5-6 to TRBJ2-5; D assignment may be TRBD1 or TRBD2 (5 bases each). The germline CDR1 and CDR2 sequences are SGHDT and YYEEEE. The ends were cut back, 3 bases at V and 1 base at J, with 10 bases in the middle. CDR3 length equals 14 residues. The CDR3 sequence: CASSSGAVQETQYF. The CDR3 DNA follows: TGTGCCAGCAGCTCCGGGGCCGTCCAAGAGACCCAGTACTTC.

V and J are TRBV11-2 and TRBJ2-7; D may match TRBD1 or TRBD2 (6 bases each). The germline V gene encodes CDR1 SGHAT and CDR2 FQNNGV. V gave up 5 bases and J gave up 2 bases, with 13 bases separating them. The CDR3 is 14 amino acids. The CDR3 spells CASSPPGAAYEQYF. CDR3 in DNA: TGTGCCAGCAGCCCCCCGGGGGCAGCCTACGAGCAGTACTTC.

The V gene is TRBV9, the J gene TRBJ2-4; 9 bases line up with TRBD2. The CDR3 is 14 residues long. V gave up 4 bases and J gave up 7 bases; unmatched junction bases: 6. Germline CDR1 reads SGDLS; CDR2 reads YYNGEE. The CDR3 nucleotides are TGTGCCAGCAGCTCCAGCGGGGGGCAGAACATTCAGTACTTC. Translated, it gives CASSSSGGQNIQYF.

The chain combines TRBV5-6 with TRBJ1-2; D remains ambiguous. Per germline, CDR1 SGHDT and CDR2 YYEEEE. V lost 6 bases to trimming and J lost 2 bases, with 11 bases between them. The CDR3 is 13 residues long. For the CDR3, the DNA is TGTGCCAGCACCCGGGAGCTAAACTATGGCTACACCTTC. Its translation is CASTRELNYGYTF.

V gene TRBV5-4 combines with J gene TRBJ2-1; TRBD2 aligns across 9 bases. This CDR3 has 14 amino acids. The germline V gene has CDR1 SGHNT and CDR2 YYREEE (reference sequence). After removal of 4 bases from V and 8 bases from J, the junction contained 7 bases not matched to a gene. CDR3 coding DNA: TGTGCCAGCAGCCCTGGCGGGGGGGTGGATGAGCAGTTCTTC. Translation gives CASSPGGGVDEQFF. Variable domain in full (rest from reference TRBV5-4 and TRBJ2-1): ETGVTQSPTHLIKTRGQQVTLRCSSQSGHNTVSWYQQALGQGPQFIFQYYREEENGRGNFPPRFSGLQFPNYSSELNVNALELDDSALYLCASSPGGGVDEQFFGPGTRLTVL.

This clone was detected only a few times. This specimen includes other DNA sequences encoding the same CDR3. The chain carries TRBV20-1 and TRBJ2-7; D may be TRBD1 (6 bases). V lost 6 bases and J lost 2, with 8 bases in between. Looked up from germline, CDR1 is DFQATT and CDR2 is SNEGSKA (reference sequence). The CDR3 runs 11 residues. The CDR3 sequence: CSARTAYEQYF. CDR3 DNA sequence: TGCAGTGCCAGGACAGCCTACGAGCAGTACTTC.

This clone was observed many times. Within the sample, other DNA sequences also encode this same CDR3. The CDR3, as DNA: TGTGCCAGTAGTATAGCGTCTAGCACAGATACGCAGTATTTT. Protein: CASSIASSTDTQYF. The rearrangement joins TRBV19 to TRBJ2-3; D is undetermined. Germline CDR1 and CDR2: LNHDA and SQIVND (reference sequence). Deletions cut 1 base from V and 0 bases from J, with 5 bases between. The CDR3 has 14 amino acids.

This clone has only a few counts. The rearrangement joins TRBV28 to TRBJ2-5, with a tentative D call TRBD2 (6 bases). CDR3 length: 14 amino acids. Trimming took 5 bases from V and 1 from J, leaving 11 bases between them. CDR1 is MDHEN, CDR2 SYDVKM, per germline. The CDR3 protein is CASSKLALQETQYF. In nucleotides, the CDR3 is TGTGCCAGCAGTAAACTAGCCCTCCAAGAGACCCAGTACTTC.

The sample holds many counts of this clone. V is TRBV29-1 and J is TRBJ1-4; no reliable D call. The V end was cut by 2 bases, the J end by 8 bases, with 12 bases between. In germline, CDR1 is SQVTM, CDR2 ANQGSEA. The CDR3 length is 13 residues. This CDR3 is CSVEKALGEKLFF. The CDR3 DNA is TGCAGCGTTGAAAAGGCGCTCGGAGAAAAACTGTTTTTT.

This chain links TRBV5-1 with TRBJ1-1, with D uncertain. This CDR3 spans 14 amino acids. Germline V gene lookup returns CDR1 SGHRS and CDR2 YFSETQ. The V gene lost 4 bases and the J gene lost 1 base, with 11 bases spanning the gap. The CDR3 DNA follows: TGCGCCAGCAGCCCCCAGACGGCGAACACTGAAGCTTTCTTT. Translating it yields CASSPQTANTEAFF.

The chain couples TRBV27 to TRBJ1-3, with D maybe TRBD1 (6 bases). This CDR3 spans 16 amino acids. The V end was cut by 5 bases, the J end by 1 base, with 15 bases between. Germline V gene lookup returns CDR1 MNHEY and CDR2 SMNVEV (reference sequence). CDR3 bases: TGTGCCAGCAGTGCGGTCACAGGGACTTCTGGAAACACCATATATTTT. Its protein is CASSAVTGTSGNTIYF.

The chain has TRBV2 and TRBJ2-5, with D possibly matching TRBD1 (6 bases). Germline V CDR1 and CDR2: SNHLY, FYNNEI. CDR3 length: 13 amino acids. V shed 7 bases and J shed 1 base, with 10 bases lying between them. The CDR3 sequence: CASNQDSQETQYF. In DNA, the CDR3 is TGTGCCAGCAACCAGGACAGCCAAGAGACCCAGTACTTC.

CDR3 sequence: CASSVGQNPGNTIYF. As DNA, the CDR3 is TGTGCCAGCAGTGTGGGACAGAACCCTGGAAACACCATATATTTT. The chain has TRBV2 and TRBJ1-3; TRBD1 matches 7 bases. In germline, CDR1 is SNHLY, CDR2 FYNNEI. The CDR3 has 15 residues. V lost 4 bases and J lost 2; bases outside the gene matches: 5.

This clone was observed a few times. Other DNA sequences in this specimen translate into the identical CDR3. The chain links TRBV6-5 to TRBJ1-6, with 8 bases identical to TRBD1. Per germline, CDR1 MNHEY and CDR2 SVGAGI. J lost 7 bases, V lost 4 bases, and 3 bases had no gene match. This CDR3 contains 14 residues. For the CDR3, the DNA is TGTGCCAGCAGTTCGACAGGGGTAAATTCACCCCTCCACTTT. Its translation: CASSSTGVNSPLHF.

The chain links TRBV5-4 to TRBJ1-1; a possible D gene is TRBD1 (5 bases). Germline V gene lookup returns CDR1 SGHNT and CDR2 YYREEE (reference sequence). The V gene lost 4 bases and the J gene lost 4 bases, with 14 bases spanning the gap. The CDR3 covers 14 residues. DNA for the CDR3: TGTGCCAGCAGCGAGGGACTTGCAGGCACTGAAGCTTTCTTT. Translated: CASSEGLAGTEAFF.

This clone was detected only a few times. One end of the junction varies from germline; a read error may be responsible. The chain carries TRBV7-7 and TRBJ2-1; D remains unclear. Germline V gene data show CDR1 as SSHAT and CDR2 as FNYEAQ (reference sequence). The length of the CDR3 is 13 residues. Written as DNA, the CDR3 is TGTGCTAGCAGCTTACGTCCGGGTAATGAGCAGTTCTTC. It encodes CASSLRPGNEQFF.